This TCR beta chain was sequenced in a study of early T cells in non-severe SARS-CoV-2 infection. Regarding the study as a whole: Using VDJdb, the matching emphasized anti-spike CD8 responses while missing private and CD4 specificities.

TCRdb passed the 5' RACE reads through MiXCR, listing each CDR3 protein once. The data show about 48,000 distinct CDR3 sequences, around 6.5% seen once. As regards this clonotype: Antigen unknown.

Germline V CDR1 and CDR2: SQVTM, ANQGSEA. The V segment lost 4 bases and the J segment 3 bases; nucleotides outside the gene matches: 2. The CDR3 length is 12 residues. The material was whole blood, obtained at baseline. The chain links TRBV29-1 to TRBJ2-7, with 8 bases fitting TRBD2. This clonotype was sampled from an adult who was a healthcare worker with PCR-confirmed SARS-CoV-2 infection or an uninfected control (not recorded which). Here the CDR3 DNA reads TGCAGCGTTGTTAGCGGGAACTACGAGCAGTACTTC. Translation: CSVVSGNYEQYF.